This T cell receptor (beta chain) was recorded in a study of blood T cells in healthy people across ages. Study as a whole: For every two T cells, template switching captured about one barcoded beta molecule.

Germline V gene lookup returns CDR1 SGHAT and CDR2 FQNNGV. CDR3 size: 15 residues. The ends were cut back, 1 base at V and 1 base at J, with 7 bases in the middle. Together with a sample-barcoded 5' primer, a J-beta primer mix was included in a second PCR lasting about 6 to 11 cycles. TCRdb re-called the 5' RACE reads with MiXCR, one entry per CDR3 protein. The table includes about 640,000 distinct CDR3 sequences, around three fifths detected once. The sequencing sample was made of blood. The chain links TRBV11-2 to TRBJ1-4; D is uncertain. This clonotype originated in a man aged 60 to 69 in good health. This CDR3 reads CASSLAPRTNEKLFF. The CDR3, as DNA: TGTGCCAGCAGCTTAGCCCCGCGAACTAATGAAAAACTGTTTTTT.